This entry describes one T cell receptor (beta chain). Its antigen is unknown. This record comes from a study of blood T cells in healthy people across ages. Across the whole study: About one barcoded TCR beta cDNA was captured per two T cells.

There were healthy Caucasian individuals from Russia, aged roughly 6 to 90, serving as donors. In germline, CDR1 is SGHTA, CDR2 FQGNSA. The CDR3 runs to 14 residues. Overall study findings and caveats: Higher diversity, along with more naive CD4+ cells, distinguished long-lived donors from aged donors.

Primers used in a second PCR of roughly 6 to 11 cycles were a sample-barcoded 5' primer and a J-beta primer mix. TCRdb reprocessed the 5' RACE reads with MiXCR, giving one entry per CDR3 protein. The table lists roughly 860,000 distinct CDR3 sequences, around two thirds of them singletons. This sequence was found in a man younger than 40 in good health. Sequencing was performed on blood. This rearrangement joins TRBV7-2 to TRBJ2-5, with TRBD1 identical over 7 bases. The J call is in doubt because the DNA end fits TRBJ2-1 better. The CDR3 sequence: CASRARTGQETQFF. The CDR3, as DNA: TGTGCCAGCAGGGCCCGGACAGGTCAAGAGACCCAGTTCTTC.